This T cell receptor (beta chain) was obtained from a study of blood T cell repertoires in COVID-19. This clone was found a few times. Germline loops: CDR1 SGHTA, CDR2 FQGNSA. With 6 bases removed from V and 5 bases from J, the gap between germline ends came to 13 bases. The CDR3 totals 14 residues. The assay was immunoSEQ multiplex PCR, and TCRdb's table has in-frame clones only and misses some. The profile covers 250,000 to 300,000 clones, with approximately 85% appearing a single time and approximately 2% taken by the ten largest. The specimen sequenced was PBMCs or T cells enriched from blood (not recorded which). The TCR sequence derives from a woman aged 45-59 years who had recovered from COVID-19. The chain uses TRBV7-2 and TRBJ1-4; D perhaps matches TRBD1 (6 bases). The CDR3 loop reads CASSSTGNNEKLFF. CDR3 nucleotide sequence: TGTGCCAGCAGTTCAACAGGGAACAATGAAAAACTGTTTTTT.